The rows below give T cell receptor beta chains drawn from one sample of a study of spatial heterogeneity in lung cancer. TCRdb processed the 5' RACE reads anew with MiXCR; each CDR3 protein has one entry. The data show 82,000 or so distinct CDR3 sequences, with over 9.5% seen just once and approximately 4.2% held by the top ten. Sequences were derived from PBMCs, sampled at surgery. These receptors originate from a male donor with early-stage non-small cell lung cancer. Both conserved end residues are part of each CDR3. A D gene is named only where the DNA matches it firmly. Clone size is given for some rows only: seen once, a few or many times, or a class if the clone is expanded.

>TRBJ2-3|-|TRBV6-1|TRBD2
CASSEAPLQRGSDTQYF
TGTGCCAGCAGTGAAGCCCCCTTACAGCGGGGGTCAGATACGCAGTATTTT
>TRBJ2-5|-|TRBV7-8|-
CASSFSGGTEETQYF
TGTGCCAGCAGCTTCTCGGGGGGGACAGAGGAGACCCAGTACTTC
>TRBJ2-7|many|TRBV7-9|TRBD2
CASSRQTSGVSYEQYF
TGTGCCAGCAGCCGTCAGACTAGCGGGGTCTCCTACGAGCAGTACTTC
>TRBJ2-1|few|TRBV29-1|TRBD2
CSVDGLAGGGEQFF
TGCAGCGTTGATGGACTAGCGGGAGGGGGTGAGCAGTTCTTC
>TRBJ1-1|-|TRBV7-2|-
CASSLIGLVGEAFF
TGTGCCAGCAGCTTAATCGGCCTAGTCGGTGAAGCTTTCTTT
>TRBJ2-1|-|TRBV29-1|-
CSVEESGTGEQFF
TGCAGCGTTGAAGAAAGTGGCACGGGGGAGCAGTTCTTC